This passage covers 29 T cell receptor beta chains from one sample sequenced in a study of beta chain features in type 1 diabetes listed by TCRdb under 2018. Their target antigens are unknown. The method was the immunoSEQ multiplex PCR assay. The High Capacity cDNA Reverse Transcription Kit was used to reverse transcribe all of the isolated RNA, meaning that expressed TCRB transcripts were what got sequenced. The table comes from immuneACCESS by way of TCRdb, which keeps in-frame sequences with V and J called. Part of the clones is missing from these tables; in studies checked, under half for an unresolved V gene and the rest for unknown reasons. This sample lists about 150,000 clones; approximately 9.1% were detected once. The ten largest clones represent roughly 0.7% of the sample. Here is what the overall study found, with its caveats: Type 1 diabetes patients showed a moderate but significant shortening of TCRB CDR3 length in all four CD4+ subsets.

Material: central memory CD4+ T cells from blood. Receptor source: a woman in her thirties with type 1 diabetes.

The chain couples TRBV28 to TRBJ1-5; 10 positions agree with TRBD1. The germline CDR1 and CDR2 sequences are MDHEN and SYDVKM. After removal of 4 bases from V and 5 bases from J, the junction contained 8 bases not matched to a gene. This CDR3 comprises 16 residues. CDR3 sequence: CASSSRTGGMYQPQHF. CDR3 sequence (DNA): TGTGCCAGCAGTTCCCGGACAGGGGGAATGTATCAGCCCCAGCATTTT.

The chain links TRBV18 to TRBJ2-1; D unclear. The germline V and J ends were trimmed by 1 base and 5 bases, with 9 bases remaining between them. Germline values: CDR1 KGHSH, CDR2 LQKENI. There are 14 residues in the CDR3. CDR3 sequence: CASSPQSENNEQFF. CDR3 DNA sequence: TGTGCCAGCTCACCACAGTCAGAAAACAATGAGCAGTTCTTC.

This clone was detected only a few times. The rearrangement uses TRBV5-1 and TRBJ2-3, with D perhaps matching TRBD2 (6 bases). This CDR3 comprises 13 residues. Looked up from germline, CDR1 is SGHRS and CDR2 is YFSETQ. The V end lost 7 bases, the J end lost 0 bases, and 9 bases lay between the germline ends. The CDR3: CASCSGSTDTQYF. CDR3 DNA sequence: TGCGCCAGCTGTAGCGGAAGCACAGATACGCAGTATTTT.

V usage is TRBV27 and J usage is TRBJ1-1; D gene ambiguous. Trimming took off 4 bases at V and 1 base at J, with 13 bases between the two ends. There are 15 residues in the CDR3. Germline V CDR1 and CDR2: MNHEY, SMNVEV (reference sequence). The CDR3 loop reads CASSSRIHGNTEAFF. The DNA of the CDR3 is TGTGCCAGCAGTTCAAGAATTCACGGGAACACTGAAGCTTTCTTT.

CDR3 nucleotide sequence: TGTGCCAGCAGTCCACCGATTGGACAGAGGTCCTACGAGCAGTACTTC. It yields the protein CASSPPIGQRSYEQYF. The rearrangement uses TRBV11-2 and TRBJ2-7; TRBD1 might be the D (6 bases). Germline CDR1 is SGHAT and CDR2 is FQNNGV. V was pared by 6 bases and J by 1 base, with 19 bases between. CDR3 size: 16 residues.

The V gene is TRBV11-2, the J gene TRBJ2-1, with 14 bases identical to TRBD2. CDR3 length: 16 amino acids. Germline trimming cut 6 bases from V and 7 bases from J; bases unmatched to any gene: 8. Germline loops: CDR1 SGHAT, CDR2 FQNNGV. The CDR3: CASSLRLAGGGNEQFF. The DNA for the CDR3 is TGTGCCAGCAGTCTCAGACTAGCGGGAGGGGGGAATGAGCAGTTCTTC. The whole variable domain, filled in from reference TRBV11-2 and TRBJ2-1, reads EAGVAQSPRYKIIEKRQSVAFWCNPISGHATLYWYQQILGQGPKLLIQFQNNGVVDDSQLPKDRFSAERLKGVDSTLKIQPAKLEDSAVYLCASSLRLAGGGNEQFFGPGTRLTVL.

The chain couples TRBV6-6 to TRBJ1-1, with a tentative D call TRBD1 (6 bases). In germline, CDR1 is MNHNY, CDR2 SVGAGI (reference sequence). There are 13 residues in the CDR3. Trimming stripped 6 bases from V and 7 bases from J, with 15 bases between. DNA of the CDR3: TGTGCCAGCAGCCGAAACGGACAGTTTGAAGCTTTCTTT. Amino acids: CASSRNGQFEAFF.

This clone was picked up a small number of times. V is TRBV5-6 and J is TRBJ2-4; 8 bases are shared with TRBD2. V was clipped by 2 bases and J by 7 bases; unmatched bases: 8. Germline V gives CDR1 SGHDT, CDR2 YYEEEE. The CDR3 runs 15 residues. The CDR3 loop reads CASSLGWAGGNIQYF. CDR3 in DNA: TGTGCCAGCAGCTTAGGGTGGGCGGGAGGCAACATTCAGTACTTC.

The rearrangement links TRBV11-2 to TRBJ2-1; the D gene is possibly TRBD2 (6 bases). CDR3 length equals 14 residues. Germline CDR1 reads SGHAT; CDR2 reads FQNNGV. V lost 6 bases and J lost 8, with 17 bases in between. CDR3 region: CASRNPGRGDEQFF. DNA of the CDR3: TGTGCCAGCAGAAACCCCGGGAGAGGAGATGAGCAGTTCTTC.

The CDR3 spells CASSLQEHTEAFF. CDR3 bases: TGTGCCAGCAGCCTACAGGAACACACTGAAGCTTTCTTT. V is TRBV11-2 and J is TRBJ1-1, with D possibly TRBD1 on 5 matching bases. Germline-derived CDR1 and CDR2 are SGHAT and FQNNGV. V lost 5 bases, J lost 3 bases, and 10 bases lay in between. The CDR3 spans 13 residues.

Only a few counts were recorded for this clone. The chain couples TRBV6-5 to TRBJ1-1; possible D gene TRBD1, 5 bases. Trimming took 5 bases from V and 1 from J, leaving 11 bases between them. From germline, CDR1 is MNHEY and CDR2 SVGAGI. The CDR3 totals 14 residues. CDR3 DNA: TGTGCCAGCAGTCTCAGGGCCTCGAACACTGAAGCTTTCTTT. It codes for CASSLRASNTEAFF.

The chain is built from TRBV19 and TRBJ1-5; maybe TRBD1 (6 bases). Germline loops: CDR1 LNHDA, CDR2 SQIVND (reference sequence). V was clipped by 6 bases and J by 4 bases, with 13 bases between them. CDR3 size: 14 residues. CDR3 in amino acids: CASRGTLWNQPQHF. The CDR3 region has the DNA TGTGCCAGTAGGGGGACATTATGGAATCAGCCCCAGCATTTT.

This chain uses TRBV7-9 with TRBJ1-4; D call uncertain. The CDR3 covers 18 residues. Per germline, CDR1 SEHNR and CDR2 FQNEAQ (reference sequence). With 1 base removed from V and 8 bases from J, the gap between germline ends came to 23 bases. The CDR3 region is CASSLGLGVALEGEKLFF. CDR3 bases: TGTGCCAGCAGCTTAGGCCTCGGGGTGGCCCTGGAGGGAGAAAAACTGTTTTTT. The full variable domain, in which reference TRBV7-9 and TRBJ1-4 provide the parts outside the CDR3, is DTGVSQNPRHKITKRGQNVTFRCDPISEHNRLYWYRQTLGQGPEFLTYFQNEAQLEKSRLLSDRFSAERPKGSFSTLEIQRTEQGDSAMYLCASSLGLGVALEGEKLFFGSGTQLSVL.

V usage is TRBV5-4 and J usage is TRBJ2-1; no definite D call. This CDR3 is built from 11 residues. V was shortened by 3 bases and J by 7 bases, with 5 bases between the two germline ends. Germline values: CDR1 SGHNT, CDR2 YYREEE (reference sequence). The CDR3 DNA reads TGTGCCAGCAGCTCCAGGAATGAGCAGTTCTTC. This gives the protein CASSSRNEQFF.

There are a few counts of this clone. The chain is built from TRBV10-1 and TRBJ2-7, with 13 positions matching TRBD2. J gave up 3 bases and V 2 bases, and 4 bases lay outside the gene matches. The V gene's germline CDR1 is WNHNN and CDR2 SYGVQD (reference sequence). The CDR3 contains 16 residues. The CDR3 protein is CASSERLAGGLYEQYF. The CDR3, as DNA: TGCGCCAGCAGTGAGCGACTAGCGGGAGGCCTCTACGAGCAGTACTTC.

The chain has TRBV9 and TRBJ2-5; tentatively, D is TRBD1 (6 bases). The germline V and J ends were trimmed by 0 bases and 0 bases, with 6 bases remaining between them. The CDR3 spans 14 residues. Germline V gene lookup returns CDR1 SGDLS and CDR2 YYNGEE. The CDR3 nucleotides read TGTGCCAGCAGCGTAGACAGGGACCAAGAGACCCAGTACTTC. It encodes CASSVDRDQETQYF.

In this sample, this clone turned up a few times. Other DNA sequences from this sample encode an identical CDR3 as well. The rearrangement joins TRBV18 to TRBJ1-1, with TRBD1 matching 9 bases. Germline lookup yields CDR1 KGHSH and CDR2 LQKENI. The V segment lost 3 bases and the J segment 5 bases; nucleotides outside the gene matches: 4. This CDR3 has 14 residues. In nucleotides, the CDR3 is TGTGCCAGCTCACCTGAGACAGGGGGTACTGAAGCTTTCTTT. This encodes CASSPETGGTEAFF.

The rearrangement links TRBV11-1 to TRBJ2-7, with 8 bases lining up with TRBD1. The CDR3 is 15 amino acids. Germline V gives CDR1 SGHAT, CDR2 FQDESV (reference sequence). V lost 5 bases to trimming and J lost 0 bases; unmatched junction nucleotides: 6. CDR3 DNA sequence: TGTGCCAGCAGCACCCTTACAGGGGGCTCCTACGAGCAGTACTTC. It codes for CASSTLTGGSYEQYF.

The chain couples TRBV4-1 to TRBJ1-4; possible D gene TRBD1, 5 bases. Germline CDR1 and CDR2: MGHRA and YSYEKL. The CDR3 spans 15 residues. V was clipped by 3 bases and J by 6 bases, with 14 bases between them. The CDR3: CASSQQQGYYEKLFF. The CDR3 coding sequence is TGCGCCAGCAGCCAGCAGCAGGGTTATTATGAAAAACTGTTTTTT.

V is TRBV6-5 and J is TRBJ2-7; TRBD2 matches 8 bases. Germline V gene sequence: CDR1 MNHEY, CDR2 SVGAGI. The CDR3 runs to 14 residues. With V trimmed by 5 bases and J by 2 bases, 5 bases remained unmatched. For the CDR3, the DNA is TGTGCCAGCAGTCGCGGGGGGCGTACCTACGAGCAGTACTTC. Its translation: CASSRGGRTYEQYF.

This clone was seen more than once but under ten times. The chain uses TRBV11-2 and TRBJ2-5; D gene unclear. V was trimmed by 0 bases and J by 5 bases, leaving 13 bases between them. Germline assignment: CDR1 SGHAT and CDR2 FQNNGV. The CDR3 length is 15 residues. CDR3 DNA sequence: TGTGCCAGCAGCTTAGATTTGGTCTGGCGGGAGACCCAGTACTTC. Protein product: CASSLDLVWRETQYF.

This clone was recorded a few times. The V gene is TRBV28, the J gene TRBJ2-7; D gene unclear. Trimming took off 5 bases at V and 9 bases at J, with 17 bases between the two ends. The CDR3 has 13 amino acids. Germline-derived CDR1 and CDR2 are MDHEN and SYDVKM. The CDR3 sequence: CASSPRIDSVQYF. The CDR3 DNA reads as TGTGCCAGCAGTCCTAGGATCGATTCCGTGCAGTACTTC.

The gene calls are TRBV27 and TRBJ2-3; 9 bases line up with TRBD2. Trimming cost V 5 bases and J 2 bases; bases outside gene matches: 8. Germline CDR1 and CDR2: MNHEY and SMNVEV (reference sequence). The CDR3 loop spans 16 amino acids. Here the CDR3 DNA reads TGTGCCAGCAGTGTTGCGGGAGGGCCCTCCACAGATACGCAGTATTTT. Protein: CASSVAGGPSTDTQYF.

The rearrangement joins TRBV5-1 to TRBJ1-1; D is unclear. The CDR3 extends over 16 amino acids. V lost 0 bases, J lost 2 bases, and 14 bases lay in between. Germline CDR1 SGHRS, CDR2 YFSETQ. The CDR3 DNA reads as TGCGCCAGCAGCTTGGCCCTCGGGAACCTTAACACTGAAGCTTTCTTT. Translated, it gives CASSLALGNLNTEAFF.

The chain links TRBV7-9 to TRBJ1-2; maybe TRBD1 (6 bases). This CDR3 has 14 residues. Trimming cost V 5 bases and J 7 bases, with 17 bases left between them. CDR1 and CDR2 (germline): SEHNR, FQNEAQ (reference sequence). As DNA, the CDR3 is TGTGCCAGCAGCCTAGTGTGGGGGCGCGGTGGCTACACCTTC. Amino acids: CASSLVWGRGGYTF.

This clone has a handful of counts. V is TRBV29-1 and J is TRBJ1-2; weak D call: TRBD1 (5 bases). This CDR3 spans 12 amino acids. From germline, CDR1 is SQVTM and CDR2 ANQGSEA. V shed 8 bases and J shed 4 bases, with 14 bases lying between them. In DNA form, the CDR3 reads TGCAGCACCGTAGGGGAGGGCTATGGCTACACCTTC. Protein product: CSTVGEGYGYTF.

The chain has TRBV5-6 and TRBJ1-4; D not certain. V gave up 1 base and J gave up 4 bases, with 11 bases separating them. Germline V gene data show CDR1 as SGHDT and CDR2 as YYEEEE. The CDR3 loop spans 15 amino acids. For the CDR3, the DNA is TGTGCCAGCAGCTTGCGGACTGGGAATAATGAAAAACTGTTTTTT. It encodes CASSLRTGNNEKLFF.

On this clone: Other DNA sequences of this sample code for an identical CDR3. This rearrangement joins TRBV27 to TRBJ2-2; D gene uncertain. Germline CDR1 reads MNHEY; CDR2 reads SMNVEV (reference sequence). This CDR3 spans 13 amino acids. With 3 bases removed from V and 5 bases from J, the gap between germline ends came to 7 bases. CDR3 sequence: CASSLTRTGELFF. The DNA for the CDR3 is TGTGCCAGCAGTTTGACGAGGACCGGGGAGCTGTTTTTT.

This rearrangement joins TRBV2 to TRBJ2-5; a possible D gene is TRBD1 (5 bases). This CDR3 has 14 residues. Germline V gives CDR1 SNHLY, CDR2 FYNNEI. V lost 8 bases, J lost 5 bases, and 18 bases lay in between. As DNA, the CDR3 is TGTGCCAGCCTGGATAGGCCTCACAGGGAGACCCAGTACTTC. Translating it yields CASLDRPHRETQYF.